The entry below describes one T cell receptor beta chain. The antigen is unknown. The study pooled second doses at about 4 or about 12 weeks. This entry belongs to a study of T cell responses to AZD1222 COVID-19 vaccine. Sequenced by immunoSEQ multiplex PCR; TCRdb stores in-frame clones only, minus some. This table has around 25,000 clones, roughly 87% appearing once. Study outcomes and limitations: Among the donors, most were white British and more were female, and clonal diversity was possibly underestimated. Unmutated variant regions reportedly attract nearly half of all spike-specific TCRs. Researchers report vaccine-associated CD4 TCRs spanning spike, with dominance at 160-218 and 743-854.

The sequence came from an adult who received the AZD1222 COVID-19 vaccine. Sample: peripheral blood, taken 28 days after the second AZD1222 dose.

CDR3 protein: CASSQGMNTEAFF. The CDR3 region has the DNA TGTGCCAGCAGCCAGGGCATGAACACTGAAGCTTTCTTT. The chain is built from TRBV14 and TRBJ1-1; D uncertain. V shed 3 bases and J shed 0 bases, with 5 bases lying between them. CDR1 is SGHDN and CDR2 is FVKESK in the germline V gene. The length of the CDR3 is 13 residues.